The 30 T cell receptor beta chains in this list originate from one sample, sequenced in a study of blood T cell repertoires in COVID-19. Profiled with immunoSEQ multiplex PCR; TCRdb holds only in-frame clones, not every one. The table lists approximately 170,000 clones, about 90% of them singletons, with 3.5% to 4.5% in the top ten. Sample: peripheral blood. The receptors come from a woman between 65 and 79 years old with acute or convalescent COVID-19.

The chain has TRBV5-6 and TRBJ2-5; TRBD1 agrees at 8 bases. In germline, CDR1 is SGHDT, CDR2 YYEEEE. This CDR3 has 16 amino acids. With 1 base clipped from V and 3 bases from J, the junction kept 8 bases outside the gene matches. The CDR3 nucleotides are TGTGCCAGCAGCTTGATCGGTACGACAGGGGAAGAGACCCAGTACTTC. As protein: CASSLIGTTGEETQYF. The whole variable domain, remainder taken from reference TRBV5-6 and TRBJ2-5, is DAGVTQSPTHLIKTRGQQVTLRCSPKSGHDTVSWYQQALGQGPQFIFQYYEEEERQRGNFPDRFSGHQFPNYSSELNVNALLLGDSALYLCASSLIGTTGEETQYFGPGTRLLVL.

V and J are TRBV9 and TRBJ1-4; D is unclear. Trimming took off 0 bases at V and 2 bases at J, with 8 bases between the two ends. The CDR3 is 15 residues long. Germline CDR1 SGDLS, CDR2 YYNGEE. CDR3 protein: CASSVGVATNEKLFF. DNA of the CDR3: TGTGCCAGCAGCGTAGGAGTTGCGACTAATGAAAAACTGTTTTTT.

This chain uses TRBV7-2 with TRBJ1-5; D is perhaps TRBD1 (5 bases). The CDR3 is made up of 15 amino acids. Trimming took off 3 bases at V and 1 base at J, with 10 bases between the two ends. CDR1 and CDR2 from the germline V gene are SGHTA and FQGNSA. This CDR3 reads CASSLGLMSNQPQHF. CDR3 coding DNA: TGTGCCAGCAGCTTGGGACTCATGAGCAATCAGCCCCAGCATTTT.

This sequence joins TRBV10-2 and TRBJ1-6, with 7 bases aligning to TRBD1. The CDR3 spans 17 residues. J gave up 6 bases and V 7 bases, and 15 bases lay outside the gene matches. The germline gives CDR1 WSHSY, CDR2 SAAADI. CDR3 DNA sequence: TGCGCCAGCATGCCCAGAAATTCAGGGGGGAGTAATTCACCCCTCCACTTT. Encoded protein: CASMPRNSGGSNSPLHF.

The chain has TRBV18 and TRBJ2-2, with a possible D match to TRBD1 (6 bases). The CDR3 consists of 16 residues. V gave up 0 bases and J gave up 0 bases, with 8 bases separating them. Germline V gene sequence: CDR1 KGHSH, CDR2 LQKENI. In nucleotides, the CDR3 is TGTGCCAGCTCACCACCATCAGGGGCGAACACCGGGGAGCTGTTTTTT. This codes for CASSPPSGANTGELFF.

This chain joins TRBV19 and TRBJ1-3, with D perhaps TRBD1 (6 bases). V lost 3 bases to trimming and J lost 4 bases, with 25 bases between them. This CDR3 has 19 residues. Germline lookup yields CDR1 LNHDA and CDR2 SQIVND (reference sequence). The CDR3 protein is CASSMRRQARTYIGNTIYF. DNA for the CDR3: TGTGCCAGTAGTATGCGGCGACAGGCTAGAACATACATCGGAAACACCATATATTTT. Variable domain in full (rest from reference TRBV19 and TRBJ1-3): DGGITQSPKYLFRKEGQNVTLSCEQNLNHDAMYWYRQDPGQGLRLIYYSQIVNDFQKGDIAEGYSVSREKKESFPLTVTSAQKNPTAFYLCASSMRRQARTYIGNTIYFGEGSWLTVV.

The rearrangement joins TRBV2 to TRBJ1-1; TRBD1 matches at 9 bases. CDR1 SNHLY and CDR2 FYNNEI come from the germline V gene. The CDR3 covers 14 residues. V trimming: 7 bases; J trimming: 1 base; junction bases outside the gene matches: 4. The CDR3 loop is CASKLTGGNTEAFF. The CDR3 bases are TGTGCCAGCAAACTGACAGGGGGGAACACTGAAGCTTTCTTT.

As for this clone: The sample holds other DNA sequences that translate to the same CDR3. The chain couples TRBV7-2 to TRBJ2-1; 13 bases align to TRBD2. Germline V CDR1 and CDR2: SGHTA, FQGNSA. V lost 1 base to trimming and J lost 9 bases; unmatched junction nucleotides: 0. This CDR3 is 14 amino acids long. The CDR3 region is CASSLGLAGGEQFF. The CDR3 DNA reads TGTGCCAGCAGCTTAGGACTAGCGGGAGGTGAGCAGTTCTTC.

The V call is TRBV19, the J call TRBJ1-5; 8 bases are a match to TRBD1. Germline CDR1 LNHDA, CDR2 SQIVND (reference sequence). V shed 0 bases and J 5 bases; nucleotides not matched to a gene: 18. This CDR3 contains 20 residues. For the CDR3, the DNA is TGTGCCAGTAGTATAGATAGAAGACTGCAGGGGGCTGAGTTGGATCAGCCCCAGCATTTT. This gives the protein CASSIDRRLQGAELDQPQHF. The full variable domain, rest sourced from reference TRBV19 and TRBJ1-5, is DGGITQSPKYLFRKEGQNVTLSCEQNLNHDAMYWYRQDPGQGLRLIYYSQIVNDFQKGDIAEGYSVSREKKESFPLTVTSAQKNPTAFYLCASSIDRRLQGAELDQPQHFGDGTRLSIL.

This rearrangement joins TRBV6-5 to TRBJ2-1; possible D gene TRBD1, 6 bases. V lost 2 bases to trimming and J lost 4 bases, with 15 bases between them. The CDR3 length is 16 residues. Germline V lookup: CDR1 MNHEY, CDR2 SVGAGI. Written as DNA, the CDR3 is TGTGCCAGCAGTTACAGTAAAGGGGGATCTTACAATGAGCAGTTCTTC. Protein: CASSYSKGGSYNEQFF.

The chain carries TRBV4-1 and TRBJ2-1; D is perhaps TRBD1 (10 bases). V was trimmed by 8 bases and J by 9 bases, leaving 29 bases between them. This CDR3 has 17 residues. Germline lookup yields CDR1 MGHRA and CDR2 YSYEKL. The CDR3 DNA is TGCGCCAGCTCCCGACAGGGGGCGGGGGGGCCGGTCAGTGAGCAGTTCTTC. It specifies CASSRQGAGGPVSEQFF.

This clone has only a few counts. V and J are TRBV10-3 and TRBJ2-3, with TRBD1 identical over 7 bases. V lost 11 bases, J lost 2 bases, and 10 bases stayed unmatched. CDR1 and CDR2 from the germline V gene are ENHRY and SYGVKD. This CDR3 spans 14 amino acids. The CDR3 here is CASSGQAATDTQYF. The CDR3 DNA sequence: TGTGCCTCCTCCGGACAGGCCGCCACAGATACGCAGTATTTT.

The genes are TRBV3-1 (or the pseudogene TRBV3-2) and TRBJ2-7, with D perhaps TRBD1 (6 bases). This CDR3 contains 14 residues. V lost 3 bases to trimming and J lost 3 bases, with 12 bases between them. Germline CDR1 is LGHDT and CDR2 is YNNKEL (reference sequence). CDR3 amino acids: CASSQGRGRYEQYF. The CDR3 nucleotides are TGTGCCAGCAGCCAGGGCAGGGGCCGCTACGAGCAGTACTTC.

The CDR3 reads CASSRPSGGTTYEQYF. CDR3 nucleotide sequence: TGTGCCAGCAGCCGCCCCTCCGGAGGGACTACCTACGAGCAGTACTTC. The chain couples TRBV28 to TRBJ2-7; the match to TRBD2 covers 7 bases. V lost 6 bases, J lost 2 bases, and 13 bases stayed unmatched. Germline V gene lookup returns CDR1 MDHEN and CDR2 SYDVKM. This CDR3 is built from 16 residues.

Here the CDR3 reads CASSRDRGYTEAFF. In DNA form, the CDR3 reads TGTGCCAGCTCACGGGACAGGGGTTATACTGAAGCTTTCTTT. The V and J genes are TRBV18 and TRBJ1-1, with 10 positions matching TRBD1. V was clipped by 4 bases and J by 5 bases; unmatched bases: 4. The CDR3 is made up of 14 amino acids. The V gene's germline CDR1 is KGHSH and CDR2 LQKENI. Full variable domain (rest looked up from reference TRBV18 and TRBJ1-1): NAGVMQNPRHLVRRRGQEARLRCSPMKGHSHVYWYRQLPEEGLKFMVYLQKENIIDESGMPKERFSAEFPKEGPSILRIQQVVRGDSAAYFCASSRDRGYTEAFFGQGTRLTVV.

The CDR3 spells CASSQDVARNRGRNYGYTF. For the CDR3, the DNA is TGCGCCAGCAGCCAAGATGTGGCCCGAAACAGGGGCCGTAACTATGGCTACACCTTC. The rearrangement uses TRBV4-3 and TRBJ1-2; 7 nucleotides align to TRBD1. The germline CDR1 and CDR2 sequences are LGHNA and YSLEER. The length of the CDR3 is 19 residues. J gave up 1 base and V 0 bases, and 14 bases lay outside the gene matches.

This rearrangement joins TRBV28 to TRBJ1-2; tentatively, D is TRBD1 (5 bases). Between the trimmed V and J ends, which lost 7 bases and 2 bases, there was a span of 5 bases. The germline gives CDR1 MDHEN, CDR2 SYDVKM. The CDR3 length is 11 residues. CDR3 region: CASKGNYGYTF. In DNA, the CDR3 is TGTGCCAGCAAGGGGAACTATGGCTACACCTTC.

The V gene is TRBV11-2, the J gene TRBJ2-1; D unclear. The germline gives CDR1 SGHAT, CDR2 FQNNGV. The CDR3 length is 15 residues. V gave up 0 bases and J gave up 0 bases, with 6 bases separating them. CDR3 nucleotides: TGTGCCAGCAGCTTAGACGTGAGCTCCTACAATGAGCAGTTCTTC. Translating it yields CASSLDVSSYNEQFF.

CDR3 loop: CATSDRGETYEQYF. DNA for the CDR3: TGTGCCACCAGTGATCGGGGGGAGACCTACGAGCAGTACTTC. This chain uses TRBV24-1 with TRBJ2-7; 7 bases agree with TRBD2. The CDR3 spans 14 residues. From germline, CDR1 is KGHDR and CDR2 SFDVKD. V trimming: 3 bases; J trimming: 2 bases; junction bases outside the gene matches: 3.

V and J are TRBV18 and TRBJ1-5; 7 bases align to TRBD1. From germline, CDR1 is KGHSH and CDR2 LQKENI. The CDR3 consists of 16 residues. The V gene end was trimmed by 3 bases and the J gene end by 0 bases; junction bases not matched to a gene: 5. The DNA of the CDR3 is TGTGCCAGCTCACCCGCAGGGGGAGGTAGCAATCAGCCCCAGCATTTT. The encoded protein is CASSPAGGGSNQPQHF. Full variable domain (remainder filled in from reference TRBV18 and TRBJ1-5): NAGVMQNPRHLVRRRGQEARLRCSPMKGHSHVYWYRQLPEEGLKFMVYLQKENIIDESGMPKERFSAEFPKEGPSILRIQQVVRGDSAAYFCASSPAGGGSNQPQHFGDGTRLSIL.

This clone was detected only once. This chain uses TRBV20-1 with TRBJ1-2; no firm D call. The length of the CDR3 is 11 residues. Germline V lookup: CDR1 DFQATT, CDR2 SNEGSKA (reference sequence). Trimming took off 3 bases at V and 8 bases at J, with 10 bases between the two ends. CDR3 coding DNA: TGCAGTGCTAGTCTAGTGCGCGGCTACACCTTC. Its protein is CSASLVRGYTF.

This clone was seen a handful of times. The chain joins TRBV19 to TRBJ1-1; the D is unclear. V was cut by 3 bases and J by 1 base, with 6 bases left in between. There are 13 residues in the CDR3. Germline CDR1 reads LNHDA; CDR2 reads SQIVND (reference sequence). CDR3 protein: CASSIGQNTEAFF. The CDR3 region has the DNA TGTGCCAGTAGTATCGGTCAGAACACTGAAGCTTTCTTT.

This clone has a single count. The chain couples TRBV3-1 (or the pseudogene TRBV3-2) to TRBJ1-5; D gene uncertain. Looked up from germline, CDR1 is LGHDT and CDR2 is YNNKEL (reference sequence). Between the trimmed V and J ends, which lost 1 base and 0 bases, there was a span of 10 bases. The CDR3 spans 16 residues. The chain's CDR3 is CASSQGSINSNQPQHF. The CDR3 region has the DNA TGTGCCAGCAGCCAAGGTTCTATAAATAGCAATCAGCCCCAGCATTTT.

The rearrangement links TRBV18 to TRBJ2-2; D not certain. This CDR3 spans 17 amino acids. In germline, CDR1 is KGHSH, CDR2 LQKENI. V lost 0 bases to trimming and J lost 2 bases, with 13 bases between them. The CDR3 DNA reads TGTGCCAGCTCACCACCCAGCGTAAGAGCAAACACCGGGGAGCTGTTTTTT. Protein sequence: CASSPPSVRANTGELFF.

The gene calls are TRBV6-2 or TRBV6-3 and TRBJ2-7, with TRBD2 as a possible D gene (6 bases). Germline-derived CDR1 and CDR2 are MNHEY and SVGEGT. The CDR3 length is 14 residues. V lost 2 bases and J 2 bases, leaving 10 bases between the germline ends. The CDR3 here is CASSYRRGAYEQYF. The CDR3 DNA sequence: TGTGCCAGCAGTTACCGGAGGGGAGCCTACGAGCAGTACTTC.

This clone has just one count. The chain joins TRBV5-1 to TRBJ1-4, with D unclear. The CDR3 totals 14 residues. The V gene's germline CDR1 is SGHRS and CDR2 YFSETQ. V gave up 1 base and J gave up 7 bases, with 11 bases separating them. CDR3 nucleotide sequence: TGCGCCAGCAGCTTGTTTCATCTTAGTGAAAAACTGTTTTTT. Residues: CASSLFHLSEKLFF.

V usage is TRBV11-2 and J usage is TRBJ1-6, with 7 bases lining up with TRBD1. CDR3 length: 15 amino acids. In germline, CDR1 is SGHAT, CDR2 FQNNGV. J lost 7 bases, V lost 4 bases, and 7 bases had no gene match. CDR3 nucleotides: TGTGCCAGCAGCTCGACAGACAGGGCAAATTCACCCCTCCACTTT. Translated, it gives CASSSTDRANSPLHF.

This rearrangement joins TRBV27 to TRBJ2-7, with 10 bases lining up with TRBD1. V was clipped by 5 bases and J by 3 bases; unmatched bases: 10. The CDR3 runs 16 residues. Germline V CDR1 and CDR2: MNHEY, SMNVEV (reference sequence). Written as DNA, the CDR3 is TGTGCCAGCAGTGCGCACAACCGGGACAGGGGCTACGAGCAGTACTTC. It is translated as CASSAHNRDRGYEQYF.

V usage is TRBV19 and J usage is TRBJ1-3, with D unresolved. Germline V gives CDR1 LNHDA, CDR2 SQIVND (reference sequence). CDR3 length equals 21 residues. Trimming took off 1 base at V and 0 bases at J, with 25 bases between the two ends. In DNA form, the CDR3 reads TGTGCCAGTAGTATAGCCTCGACGAGGTTAAGGAGACCCGGCTCTGGAAACACCATATATTTT. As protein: CASSIASTRLRRPGSGNTIYF.

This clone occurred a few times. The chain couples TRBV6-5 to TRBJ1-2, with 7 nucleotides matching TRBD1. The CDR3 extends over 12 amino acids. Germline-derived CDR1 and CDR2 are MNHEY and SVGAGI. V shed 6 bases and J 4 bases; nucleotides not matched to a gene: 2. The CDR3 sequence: CASRTGTYGYTF. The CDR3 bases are TGTGCCAGCAGGACAGGGACCTATGGCTACACCTTC.